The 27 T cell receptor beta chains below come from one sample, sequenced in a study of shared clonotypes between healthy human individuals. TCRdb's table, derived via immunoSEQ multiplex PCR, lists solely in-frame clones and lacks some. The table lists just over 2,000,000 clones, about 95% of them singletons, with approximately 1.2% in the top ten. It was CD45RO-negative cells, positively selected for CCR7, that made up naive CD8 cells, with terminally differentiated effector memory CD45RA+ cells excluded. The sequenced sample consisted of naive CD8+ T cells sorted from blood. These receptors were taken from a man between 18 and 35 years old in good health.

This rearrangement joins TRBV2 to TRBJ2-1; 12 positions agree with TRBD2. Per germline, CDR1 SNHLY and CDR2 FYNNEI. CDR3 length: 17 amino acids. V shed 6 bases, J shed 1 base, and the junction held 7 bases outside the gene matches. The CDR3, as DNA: TGTGCCAGCAGGAACGGACTAGCGGGGCAGTCCTACAATGAGCAGTTCTTC. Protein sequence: CASRNGLAGQSYNEQFF.

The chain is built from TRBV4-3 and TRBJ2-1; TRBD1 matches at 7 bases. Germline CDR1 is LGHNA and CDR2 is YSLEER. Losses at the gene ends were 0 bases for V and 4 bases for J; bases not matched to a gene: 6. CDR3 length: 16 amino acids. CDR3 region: CASSQEEGAEYNEQFF. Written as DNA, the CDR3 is TGCGCCAGCAGCCAAGAAGAGGGGGCGGAGTACAATGAGCAGTTCTTC.

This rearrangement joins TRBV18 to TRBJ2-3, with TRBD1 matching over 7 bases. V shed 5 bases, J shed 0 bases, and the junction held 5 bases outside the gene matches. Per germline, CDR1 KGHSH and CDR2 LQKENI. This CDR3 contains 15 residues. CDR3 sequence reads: CASSSGTVSTDTQYF. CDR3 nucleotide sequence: TGTGCCAGCTCATCAGGGACAGTGAGCACAGATACGCAGTATTTT.

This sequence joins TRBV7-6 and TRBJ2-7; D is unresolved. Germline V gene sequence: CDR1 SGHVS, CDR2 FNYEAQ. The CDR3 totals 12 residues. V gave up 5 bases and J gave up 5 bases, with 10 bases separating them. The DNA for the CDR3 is TGTGCCAGCAGCCCAGCCCGTAACGAGCAGTACTTC. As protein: CASSPARNEQYF.

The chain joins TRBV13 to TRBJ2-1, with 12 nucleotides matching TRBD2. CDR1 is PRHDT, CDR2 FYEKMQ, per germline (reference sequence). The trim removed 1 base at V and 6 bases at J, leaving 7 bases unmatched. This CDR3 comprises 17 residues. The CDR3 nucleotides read TGTGCCAGCAGCTTAGATCTAGCGGGAGGGAGAGGCAATGAGCAGTTCTTC. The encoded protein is CASSLDLAGGRGNEQFF.

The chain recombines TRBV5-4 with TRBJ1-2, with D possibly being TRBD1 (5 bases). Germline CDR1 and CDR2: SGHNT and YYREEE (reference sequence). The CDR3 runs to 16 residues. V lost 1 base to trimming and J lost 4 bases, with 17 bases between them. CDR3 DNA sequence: TGTGCCAGCAGCTTGATTGGAGGGGAGTTCCGCTATGGCTACACCTTC. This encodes CASSLIGGEFRYGYTF.

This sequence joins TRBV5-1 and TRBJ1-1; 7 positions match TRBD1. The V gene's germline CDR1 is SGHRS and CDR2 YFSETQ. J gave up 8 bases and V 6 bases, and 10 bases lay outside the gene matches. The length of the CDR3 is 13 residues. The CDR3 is CASTLTGEGEAFF. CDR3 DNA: TGCGCCAGCACATTAACAGGGGAAGGCGAAGCTTTCTTT. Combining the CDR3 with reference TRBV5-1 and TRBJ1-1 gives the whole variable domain KAGVTQTPRYLIKTRGQQVTLSCSPISGHRSVSWYQQTPGQGLQFLFEYFSETQRNKGNFPGRFSGRQFSNSRSEMNVSTLELGDSALYLCASTLTGEGEAFFGQGTRLTVV.

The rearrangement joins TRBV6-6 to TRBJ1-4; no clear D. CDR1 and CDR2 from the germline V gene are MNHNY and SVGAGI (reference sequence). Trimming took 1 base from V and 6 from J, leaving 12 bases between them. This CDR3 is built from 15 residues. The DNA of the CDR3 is TGTGCCAGCAGTTACTTAGGCTCCGAGGATGAAAAACTGTTTTTT. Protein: CASSYLGSEDEKLFF.

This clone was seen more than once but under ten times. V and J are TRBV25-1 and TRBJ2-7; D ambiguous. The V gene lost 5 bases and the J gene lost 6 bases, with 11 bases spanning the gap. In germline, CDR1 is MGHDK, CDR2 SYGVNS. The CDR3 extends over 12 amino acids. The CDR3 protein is CASSNVGCEQYF. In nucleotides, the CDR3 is TGTGCCAGCAGTAATGTCGGGTGCGAGCAGTACTTC.

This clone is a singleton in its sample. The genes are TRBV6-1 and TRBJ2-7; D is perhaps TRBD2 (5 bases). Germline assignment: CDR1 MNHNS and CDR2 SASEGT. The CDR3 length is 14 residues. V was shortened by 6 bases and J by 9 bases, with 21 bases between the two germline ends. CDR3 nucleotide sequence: TGTGCCAGCAGCCCCGAGAGGGAAGCTTTTGCGCAGTACTTC. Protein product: CASSPEREAFAQYF.

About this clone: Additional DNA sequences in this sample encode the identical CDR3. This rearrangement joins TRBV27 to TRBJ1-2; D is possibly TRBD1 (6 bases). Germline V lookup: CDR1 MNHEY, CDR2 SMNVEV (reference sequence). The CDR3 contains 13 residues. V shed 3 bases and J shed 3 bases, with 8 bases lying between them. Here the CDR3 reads CASSFGGDYGYTF. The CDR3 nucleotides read TGTGCCAGCAGTTTCGGGGGCGACTATGGCTACACCTTC.

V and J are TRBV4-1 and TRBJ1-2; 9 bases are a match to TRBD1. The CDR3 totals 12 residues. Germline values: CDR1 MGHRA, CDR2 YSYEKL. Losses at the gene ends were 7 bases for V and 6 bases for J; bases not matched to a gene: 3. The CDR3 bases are TGCGCCAGCACTGGACAGGGGCATGGCTACACCTTC. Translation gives CASTGQGHGYTF.

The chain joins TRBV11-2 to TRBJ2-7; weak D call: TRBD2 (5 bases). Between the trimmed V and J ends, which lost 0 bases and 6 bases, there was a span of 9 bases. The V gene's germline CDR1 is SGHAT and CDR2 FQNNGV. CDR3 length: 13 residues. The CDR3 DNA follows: TGTGCCAGCAGCTTAGAATACGGAGGCGAGCAGTACTTC. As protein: CASSLEYGGEQYF.

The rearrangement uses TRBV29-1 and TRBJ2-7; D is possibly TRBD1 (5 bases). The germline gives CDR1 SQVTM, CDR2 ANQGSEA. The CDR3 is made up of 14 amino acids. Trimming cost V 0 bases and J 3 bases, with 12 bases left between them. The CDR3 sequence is CSVEEAGRNYEQYF. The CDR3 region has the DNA TGCAGCGTTGAAGAAGCAGGGCGGAACTACGAGCAGTACTTC.

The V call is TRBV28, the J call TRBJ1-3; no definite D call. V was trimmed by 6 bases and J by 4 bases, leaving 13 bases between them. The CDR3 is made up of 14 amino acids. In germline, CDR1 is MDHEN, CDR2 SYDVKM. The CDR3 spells CASSHRQSGNTIYF. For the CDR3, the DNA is TGTGCCAGCAGCCACCGACAATCGGGAAACACCATATATTTT.

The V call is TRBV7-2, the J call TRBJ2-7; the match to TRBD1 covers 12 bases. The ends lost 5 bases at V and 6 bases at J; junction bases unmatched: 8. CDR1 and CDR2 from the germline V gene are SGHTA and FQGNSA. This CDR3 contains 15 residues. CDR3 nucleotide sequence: TGTGCCAGCAGCCGATTCGGGACAGGGGGCGCCGAGCAGTACTTC. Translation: CASSRFGTGGAEQYF. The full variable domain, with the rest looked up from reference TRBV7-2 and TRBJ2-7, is GAGVSQSPSNKVTEKGKDVELRCDPISGHTALYWYRQSLGQGLEFLIYFQGNSAPDKSGLPSDRFSAERTGGSVSTLTIQRTQQEDSAVYLCASSRFGTGGAEQYFGPGTRLTVT.

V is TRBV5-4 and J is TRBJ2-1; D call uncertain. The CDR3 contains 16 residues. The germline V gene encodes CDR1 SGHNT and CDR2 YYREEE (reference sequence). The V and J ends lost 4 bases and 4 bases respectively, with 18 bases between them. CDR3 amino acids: CASSGLGNQGYNEQFF. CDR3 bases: TGTGCCAGCAGCGGATTGGGCAACCAAGGGTACAATGAGCAGTTCTTC.

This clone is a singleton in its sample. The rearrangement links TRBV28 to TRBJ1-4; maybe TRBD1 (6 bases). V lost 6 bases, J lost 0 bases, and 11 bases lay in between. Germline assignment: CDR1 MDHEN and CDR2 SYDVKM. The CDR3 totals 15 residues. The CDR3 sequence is CASRLDSSTNEKLFF. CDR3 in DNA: TGTGCCAGCAGGCTGGACAGCTCAACTAATGAAAAACTGTTTTTT.

The DNA for the CDR3 is TGTGCCAGCAGCCCTGAAGCTCTTGATACGCAGTATTTT. Translated: CASSPEALDTQYF. The chain has TRBV6-6 and TRBJ2-3; no clear D. V was cut by 6 bases and J by 6 bases, with 13 bases left in between. This CDR3 spans 13 amino acids. Germline CDR1 and CDR2: MNHNY and SVGAGI (reference sequence).

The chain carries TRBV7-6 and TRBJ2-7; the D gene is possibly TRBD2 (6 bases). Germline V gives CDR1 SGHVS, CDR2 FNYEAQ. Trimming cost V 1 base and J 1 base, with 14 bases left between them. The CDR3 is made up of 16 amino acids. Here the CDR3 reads CASSLGVARGSYEQYF. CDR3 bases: TGTGCCAGCAGCTTAGGTGTAGCGCGGGGTTCCTACGAGCAGTACTTC.

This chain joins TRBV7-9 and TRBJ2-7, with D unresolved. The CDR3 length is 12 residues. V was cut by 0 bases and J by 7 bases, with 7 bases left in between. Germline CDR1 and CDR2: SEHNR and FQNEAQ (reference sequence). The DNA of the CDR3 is TGTGCCAGCAGCTTAGCCGGTCCAGAGCAGTACTTC. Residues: CASSLAGPEQYF. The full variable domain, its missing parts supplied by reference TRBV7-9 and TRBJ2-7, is DTGVSQNPRHKITKRGQNVTFRCDPISEHNRLYWYRQTLGQGPEFLTYFQNEAQLEKSRLLSDRFSAERPKGSFSTLEIQRTEQGDSAMYLCASSLAGPEQYFGPGTRLTVT.

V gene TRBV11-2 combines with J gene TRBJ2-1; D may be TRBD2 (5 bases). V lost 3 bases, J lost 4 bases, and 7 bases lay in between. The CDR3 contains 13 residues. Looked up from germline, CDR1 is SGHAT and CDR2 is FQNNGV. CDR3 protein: CASSFRRYNEQFF. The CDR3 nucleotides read TGTGCCAGCAGCTTCAGGAGGTACAATGAGCAGTTCTTC.

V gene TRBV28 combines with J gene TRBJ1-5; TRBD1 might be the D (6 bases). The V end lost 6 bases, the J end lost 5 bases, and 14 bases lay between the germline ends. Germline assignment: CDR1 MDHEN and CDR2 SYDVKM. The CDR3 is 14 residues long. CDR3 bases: TGTGCCAGCAGCTACGGAGGGGGGCATCAGCCCCAGCATTTT. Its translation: CASSYGGGHQPQHF.

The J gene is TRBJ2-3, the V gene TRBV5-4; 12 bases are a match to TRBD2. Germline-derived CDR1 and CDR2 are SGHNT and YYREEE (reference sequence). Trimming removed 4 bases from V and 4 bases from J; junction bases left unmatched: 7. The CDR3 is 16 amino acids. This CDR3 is CASSAPGTSGPDTQYF. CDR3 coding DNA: TGTGCCAGCAGCGCGCCCGGGACTAGCGGGCCAGATACGCAGTATTTT.

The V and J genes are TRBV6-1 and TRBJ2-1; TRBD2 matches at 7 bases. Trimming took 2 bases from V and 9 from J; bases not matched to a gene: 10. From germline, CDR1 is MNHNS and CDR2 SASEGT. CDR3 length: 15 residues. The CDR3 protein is CASSELQGLKGEQFF. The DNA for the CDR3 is TGTGCCAGCAGTGAACTCCAGGGACTAAAGGGTGAGCAGTTCTTC.

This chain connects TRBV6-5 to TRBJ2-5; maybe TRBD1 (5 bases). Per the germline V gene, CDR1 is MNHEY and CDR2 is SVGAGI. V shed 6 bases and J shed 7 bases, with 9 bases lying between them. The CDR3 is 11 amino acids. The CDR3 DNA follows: TGTGCCAGCAGGGATAGGGGGACCCAGTACTTC. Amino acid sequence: CASRDRGTQYF.

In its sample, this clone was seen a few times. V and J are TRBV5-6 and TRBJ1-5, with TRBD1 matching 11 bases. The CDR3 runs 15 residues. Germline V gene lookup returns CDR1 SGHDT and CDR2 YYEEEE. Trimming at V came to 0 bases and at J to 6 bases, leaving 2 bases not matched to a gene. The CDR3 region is CASSLAGQGAQPQHF. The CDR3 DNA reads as TGTGCCAGCAGCTTGGCCGGACAGGGGGCTCAGCCCCAGCATTTT.